The clone carrying this TCR beta chain has a count of ten or more. This record comes from a study of T-cell reconstitution after alpha-beta-depleted transplantation in children. This CDR3 is built from 14 residues. V lost 1 base, J lost 4 bases, and 11 bases lay in between. CDR1 and CDR2 from the germline V gene are DFQATT and SNEGSKA (reference sequence). Unique molecular identifiers featured in how the TCRbeta library was prepared. One entry per CDR3 protein results from TCRdb running MiXCR on the PCR reads. Of some 600,000 distinct CDR3 sequences in the sample, roughly 15% are singletons; the top ten hold 1.1%.

This material consisted of PBMCs from the stem cell graft donor, taken from the stem cell graft. The clonotype comes from a human donor who donated a stem cell graft to a child with acute myeloid leukemia. The rearrangement links TRBV20-1 to TRBJ2-1; D may be TRBD1 (6 bases). The CDR3 sequence is CSARVQGSYNEQFF. The CDR3 DNA reads as TGCAGTGCTAGAGTGCAGGGGTCGTACAATGAGCAGTTCTTC.